One and the same sample provided the 24 T cell receptor beta chains below, sequenced in a study of T cell responses to AZD1222 COVID-19 vaccine. Profiled with immunoSEQ multiplex PCR; TCRdb holds only in-frame clones, not every one. The sample consists of 27,000 or so clones, approximately 92% of them appearing once. The sample here was peripheral blood, taken 28 days after the second AZD1222 dose. The origin of the receptors is an adult who received the AZD1222 COVID-19 vaccine.

The chain recombines TRBV7-2 with TRBJ1-1; D is perhaps TRBD1 (5 bases). V shed 2 bases and J shed 1 base, with 11 bases lying between them. The CDR3 runs to 15 residues. Germline lookup yields CDR1 SGHTA and CDR2 FQGNSA. CDR3 nucleotide sequence: TGTGCCAGCAGCTTACTCGGGACGGCGAACACTGAAGCTTTCTTT. Protein: CASSLLGTANTEAFF.

The chain carries TRBV29-1 and TRBJ2-3; TRBD2 agrees at 7 bases. The germline V gene encodes CDR1 SQVTM and CDR2 ANQGSEA. CDR3 size: 15 residues. The V and J ends lost 4 bases and 6 bases, in that order; junction bases with no gene match: 13. The DNA of the CDR3 is TGCAGCGTTGGTCAGACAGCGGGGCGGGATGATACGCAGTATTTT. Protein: CSVGQTAGRDDTQYF.

V and J are TRBV5-6 and TRBJ1-2; 8 bases agree with TRBD1. This CDR3 spans 16 amino acids. Per the germline V gene, CDR1 is SGHDT and CDR2 is YYEEEE. V lost 5 bases to trimming and J lost 4 bases; unmatched junction nucleotides: 13. The CDR3 loop reads CASRIGVNRGSYGYTF. The DNA of the CDR3 is TGTGCCAGCAGGATCGGGGTAAACAGGGGGAGCTATGGCTACACCTTC.

On this clone itself: Other DNA sequences in this sample translate to the same CDR3. The rearrangement links TRBV6-2 or TRBV6-3 to TRBJ1-5; TRBD1 is a possible D gene (6 bases). CDR1 is MNHEY, CDR2 SVGEGT, per germline. V was shortened by 6 bases and J by 2 bases, with 8 bases between the two germline ends. This CDR3 has 13 residues. CDR3 sequence reads: CASSWTGNQPQHF. The CDR3 region has the DNA TGTGCCAGCAGCTGGACAGGCAATCAGCCCCAGCATTTT.

The chain combines TRBV21-1 with TRBJ1-5. TRBV21-1 is designated a pseudogene. CDR3 length: 13 amino acids. The CDR3 coding sequence is TGTGCCAGCAGCAAATGTCCGGGGCAGCCCCAGCATTTT. This sequence encodes CASSKCPGQPQHF.

The chain uses TRBV30 and TRBJ1-4; no firm D call. V was pared by 0 bases and J by 7 bases, with 12 bases between. Germline CDR1 reads GTSNPN; CDR2 reads SVGIG (reference sequence). The CDR3 is 14 amino acids. The chain's CDR3 is CAWSVSGAGEKLFF. In DNA, the CDR3 is TGTGCCTGGAGTGTCTCGGGCGCGGGTGAAAAACTGTTTTTT.

Only one count was recorded for this clone. The chain couples TRBV10-1 to TRBJ2-5, with 7 nucleotides matching TRBD1. Germline values: CDR1 WNHNN, CDR2 SYGVQD (reference sequence). With V trimmed by 2 bases and J by 1 base, 7 bases remained unmatched. This CDR3 has 16 amino acids. The CDR3 protein is CASSETPGQIQETQYF. As DNA, the CDR3 is TGCGCCAGCAGTGAGACCCCGGGACAGATCCAAGAGACCCAGTACTTC.

The chain couples TRBV4-3 to TRBJ1-1; possible D gene TRBD1, 5 bases. The V gene's germline CDR1 is LGHNA and CDR2 YSLEER. V was clipped by 0 bases and J by 1 base, with 15 bases between them. CDR3 size: 17 residues. The DNA of the CDR3 is TGCGCCAGCAGCCAAGATGGAAAGGGGCGCGGGAACACTGAAGCTTTCTTT. Translating it yields CASSQDGKGRGNTEAFF.

This clone showed up just once. This chain joins TRBV5-6 and TRBJ1-6; 8 bases line up with TRBD1. This CDR3 region has 13 residues. V shed 4 bases, J shed 7 bases, and the junction held 1 base outside the gene matches. Germline CDR1 SGHDT, CDR2 YYEEEE. The CDR3 here is CASSRQGNSPLHF. The CDR3, as DNA: TGTGCCAGCAGCAGACAGGGGAATTCACCCCTCCACTTT.

This clone appeared a few times. The genes are TRBV27 and TRBJ2-7; D may be TRBD2 (5 bases). CDR1 is MNHEY, CDR2 SMNVEV, per germline (reference sequence). The CDR3 spans 15 residues. V was trimmed by 2 bases and J by 0 bases, leaving 11 bases between them. The DNA for the CDR3 is TGTGCCAGCAGTTTAGGACTCCACCCCTCCTACGAGCAGTACTTC. This codes for CASSLGLHPSYEQYF.

The chain recombines TRBV5-1 with TRBJ1-3; a possible D gene is TRBD1 (5 bases). The V end was cut by 0 bases, the J end by 0 bases, with 10 bases between. CDR1 SGHRS and CDR2 YFSETQ come from the germline V gene. This CDR3 is 16 amino acids long. The CDR3 loop is CASSLGDRPSGNTIYF. CDR3 bases: TGCGCCAGCAGCTTGGGGGACCGACCCTCTGGAAACACCATATATTTT. The variable domain in full, completed from reference TRBV5-1 and TRBJ1-3, reads KAGVTQTPRYLIKTRGQQVTLSCSPISGHRSVSWYQQTPGQGLQFLFEYFSETQRNKGNFPGRFSGRQFSNSRSEMNVSTLELGDSALYLCASSLGDRPSGNTIYFGEGSWLTVV.

This chain uses TRBV24-1 with TRBJ2-2, with 11 bases identical to TRBD2. J gave up 4 bases and V 9 bases, and 6 bases lay outside the gene matches. The CDR3 is 15 amino acids. The V gene's germline CDR1 is KGHDR and CDR2 SFDVKD. The CDR3 sequence is CATSGLAGSTGELFF. For the CDR3, the DNA is TGTGCCACCTCAGGACTAGCGGGCAGCACCGGGGAGCTGTTTTTT.

This chain uses TRBV7-6 with TRBJ1-2, with 7 bases that match TRBD1. The CDR3 loop spans 18 amino acids. The V gene end was trimmed by 1 base and the J gene end by 0 bases; junction bases not matched to a gene: 11. Germline V gives CDR1 SGHVS, CDR2 FNYEAQ. CDR3 coding DNA: TGTGCCAGCAGCTTAGGGCCCCTGACAGGGAACCCTAACTATGGCTACACCTTC. Translating it yields CASSLGPLTGNPNYGYTF.

V and J are TRBV7-2 and TRBJ2-7; D is ambiguous. Trimming stripped 4 bases from V and 8 bases from J, with 9 bases between. Per the germline V gene, CDR1 is SGHTA and CDR2 is FQGNSA. This CDR3 region has 11 residues. CDR3 DNA sequence: TGTGCCAGCAGCTCAAGTCGGAAGCAGTACTTC. Residues: CASSSSRKQYF.

J is TRBJ1-2 and V is TRBV5-4; TRBD1 agrees at 8 bases. In germline, CDR1 is SGHNT, CDR2 YYREEE (reference sequence). This CDR3 spans 14 amino acids. Trimming cost V 0 bases and J 5 bases; bases outside gene matches: 3. The CDR3 sequence: CASSLAGGVYGYTF. The CDR3 DNA sequence: TGTGCCAGCAGCTTGGCAGGGGGCGTATATGGCTACACCTTC.

This chain connects TRBV28 to TRBJ2-7; D is perhaps TRBD1 (5 bases). The CDR3 covers 14 residues. The germline V gene has CDR1 MDHEN and CDR2 SYDVKM. V was shortened by 6 bases and J by 1 base, with 13 bases between the two germline ends. The CDR3, as DNA: TGTGCCAGCAGCACTGACAGACGATCCTACGAGCAGTACTTC. Its protein is CASSTDRRSYEQYF.

This chain joins TRBV15 and TRBJ2-1, with TRBD2 matching 11 bases. The CDR3 totals 16 residues. The J segment lost 2 bases and the V segment lost 1 base, leaving 1 base of the junction unmatched. CDR1 and CDR2 (germline): LNHNV, YYDKDF (reference sequence). The CDR3 protein is CATSRGSGRAYNEQFF. The CDR3, as DNA: TGTGCCACCAGCAGAGGTAGCGGGAGGGCCTACAATGAGCAGTTCTTC. Complete variable domain (other parts from reference TRBV15 and TRBJ2-1): DAMVIQNPRYQVTQFGKPVTLSCSQTLNHNVMYWYQQKSSQAPKLLFHYYDKDFNNEADTPDNFQSRRPNTSFCFLDIRSPGLGDTAMYLCATSRGSGRAYNEQFFGPGTRLTVL.

The CDR3 loop reads CASSLGAGWNQPQHF. The CDR3 DNA follows: TGTGCCAGCAGCTTAGGGGCTGGGTGGAATCAGCCCCAGCATTTT. The chain carries TRBV7-2 and TRBJ1-5; D uncertain. This CDR3 spans 15 amino acids. V was cut by 1 base and J by 4 bases, with 11 bases left in between. The germline V gene has CDR1 SGHTA and CDR2 FQGNSA.

This sequence joins TRBV29-1 and TRBJ2-6, with D possibly matching TRBD2 (5 bases). The CDR3 runs to 14 residues. The V gene's germline CDR1 is SQVTM and CDR2 ANQGSEA. V lost 3 bases and J lost 1, with 7 bases in between. CDR3 region: CSVDAGSGANVLTF. The DNA for the CDR3 is TGCAGCGTTGACGCGGGTTCTGGGGCCAACGTCCTGACTTTC.

The rearrangement joins TRBV6-5 to TRBJ1-1, with 8 bases fitting TRBD1. The V segment lost 6 bases and the J segment 6 bases; nucleotides outside the gene matches: 6. The CDR3 has 13 amino acids. Germline CDR1 reads MNHEY; CDR2 reads SVGAGI. Written as DNA, the CDR3 is TGTGCCAGCAGCTTACAGGGGGTTTCTGAAGCTTTCTTT. Translation gives CASSLQGVSEAFF.

The chain uses TRBV19 and TRBJ1-3; TRBD1 is a possible D gene (5 bases). The CDR3 sequence is 14 residues long. Per the germline V gene, CDR1 is LNHDA and CDR2 is SQIVND (reference sequence). The V end lost 4 bases, the J end lost 3 bases, and 10 bases lay between the germline ends. CDR3 residues: CASSKDSLGNTIYF. The CDR3 region has the DNA TGTGCCAGTAGTAAAGACAGCCTTGGAAACACCATATATTTT.

The table lists this clone with a few counts. This chain links TRBV6-5 with TRBJ1-6; no clear D. V shed 7 bases and J shed 10 bases, with 20 bases lying between them. The CDR3 consists of 15 residues. From germline, CDR1 is MNHEY and CDR2 SVGAGI. This chain's CDR3 is CASTEELGRQSPLHF. In DNA, the CDR3 is TGTGCCAGCACCGAAGAGTTGGGGAGGCAGTCACCCCTCCACTTT.

The CDR3 DNA reads TGTGCCAGCGTCTCCGGGACTAGCGGGAGGGCCGGGGAGCTGTTTTTT. Translating it yields CASVSGTSGRAGELFF. The V and J genes are TRBV4-2 and TRBJ2-2, with 16 bases matching TRBD2. J was trimmed by 6 bases and V by 8 bases; bases with no gene match: 6. There are 16 residues in the CDR3. Germline assignment: CDR1 LGHNA and CDR2 YNFKEQ.

This chain links TRBV12-5 with TRBJ2-1; D gene ambiguous. CDR1 and CDR2 (germline): LGHNT, FRNRAP. This CDR3 spans 11 amino acids. Trimming removed 1 base from V and 8 bases from J, with 3 bases in between. The CDR3 protein is CASGLGDEQFF. CDR3 in DNA: TGTGCTAGTGGTTTGGGGGATGAGCAGTTCTTC.